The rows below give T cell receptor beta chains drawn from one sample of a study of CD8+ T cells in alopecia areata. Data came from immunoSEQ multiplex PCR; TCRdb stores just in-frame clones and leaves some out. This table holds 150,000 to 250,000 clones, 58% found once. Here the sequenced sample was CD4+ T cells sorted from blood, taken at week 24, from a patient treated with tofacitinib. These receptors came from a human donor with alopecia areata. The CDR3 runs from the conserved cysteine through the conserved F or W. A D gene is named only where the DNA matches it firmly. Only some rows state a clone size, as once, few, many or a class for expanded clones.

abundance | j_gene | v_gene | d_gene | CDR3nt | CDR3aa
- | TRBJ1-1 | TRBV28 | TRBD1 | TGTGCCAGCAGTTTCAGGACAGGATCCAAAGCTTTCTTT | CASSFRTGSKAFF
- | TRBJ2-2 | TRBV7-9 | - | TGTGCCAGCAGCGACAAGGCAGGTTGGTCGGACAACACCGGGGAGCTGTTTTTT | CASSDKAGWSDNTGELFF
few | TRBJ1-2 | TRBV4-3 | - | TGCGCCAGCAGCCAAGATAGCCAGGGGAGTGGCTACACCTTC | CASSQDSQGSGYTF
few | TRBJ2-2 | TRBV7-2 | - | TGTGCCAGCAGCTCCTTTTCAAGCGGACCGAACACCGGGGAGCTGTTTTTT | CASSSFSSGPNTGELFF
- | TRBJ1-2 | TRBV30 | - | TGTGCCGGATGGGCTCAAGAGACTGGCTATGGCTACACCTTC | CAGWAQETGYGYTF
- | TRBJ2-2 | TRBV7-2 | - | TGTGCCAGCAGCTTAGGCCTCACCAGGGAGCTGTTTTTT | CASSLGLTRELFF
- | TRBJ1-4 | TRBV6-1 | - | TGTGCCAGCACTCAGGGATTAAATGAAAAACTGTTTTTT | CASTQGLNEKLFF
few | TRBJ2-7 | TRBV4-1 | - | TGCGCCAGCAGCCAAGATACGGGGGGCAGAAGAGTCCACGAGCAGTACTTC | CASSQDTGGRRVHEQYF
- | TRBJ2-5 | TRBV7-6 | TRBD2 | TGTGCCAGCAGCTTCGGACTAGGGGCCCGGGAGACCCAGTACTTC | CASSFGLGARETQYF
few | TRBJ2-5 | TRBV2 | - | TGTGCCAGCAGCATAGGACAAGAGACCCAGTACTTC | CASSIGQETQYF
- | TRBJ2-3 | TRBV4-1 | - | TGCGCCAGCAGCAGGACTTCTGGTGGATCGCAGTATTTT | CASSRTSGGSQYF
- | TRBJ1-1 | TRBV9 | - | TGTGCCAGCAGCGCCGACCAGGGTTTGGGGACTGAAGCTTTCTTT | CASSADQGLGTEAFF
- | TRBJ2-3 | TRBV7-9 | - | TGTGCCAGTCTAAGTAGCACAGATACGCAGTATTTT | CASLSSTDTQYF
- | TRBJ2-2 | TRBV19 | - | TGTGCCAGTAGTGGGGACACCGGGGAGCTGTTTTTT | CASSGDTGELFF
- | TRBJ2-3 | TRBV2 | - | TGTGCCAGCAGTGAGGCCGGTGGCAGCACAGATACGCAGTATTTT | CASSEAGGSTDTQYF
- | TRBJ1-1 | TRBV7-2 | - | TGTGCCAGCAGCCCCGTCAGGAACACTGAAGCTTTCTTT | CASSPVRNTEAFF
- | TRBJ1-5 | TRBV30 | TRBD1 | TGTGCCGCGGACAGGGGATTCAATCAGCCCCAGCATTTT | CAADRGFNQPQHF
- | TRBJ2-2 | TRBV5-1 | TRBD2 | TGCGCCAGCAGCTTATCTACTAGCGGGAGTTTGGACACCGGGGAGCTGTTTTTT | CASSLSTSGSLDTGELFF
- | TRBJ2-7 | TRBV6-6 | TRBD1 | TGTGCCAGCAGAAGTTATGGACAGGGCAACGAGCAGTACTTC | CASRSYGQGNEQYF
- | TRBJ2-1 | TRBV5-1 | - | TGCGCCAGCAGTTATTCTTTTGAGCAGTTCTTC | CASSYSFEQFF
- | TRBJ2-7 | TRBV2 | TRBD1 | TGTGCCAGCAGTGGGGGGACAGGGCACGAGCAGTACTTC | CASSGGTGHEQYF
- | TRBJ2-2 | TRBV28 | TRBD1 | TGTGCCAGCATATCGGGACAGGGCGACGGGGAGCTGTTTTTT | CASISGQGDGELFF
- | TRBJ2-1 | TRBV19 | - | TGTGCCAGTAGTACCCAAGCGGTCCCCGGGAATGAGCAGTTCTTC | CASSTQAVPGNEQFF
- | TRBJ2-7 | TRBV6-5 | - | TGTGCCAGCAGGGACAAAGCAACCTACGAGCAGTACTTC | CASRDKATYEQYF
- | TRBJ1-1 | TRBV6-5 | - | TGTGCCAGCAGTTACGGGAATTTGGTGAACACTGAAGCTTTCTTT | CASSYGNLVNTEAFF
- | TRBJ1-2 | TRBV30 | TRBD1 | TGTGCCTGGAGTGAGGGGGCAGTTTATGGCTACACCTTC | CAWSEGAVYGYTF
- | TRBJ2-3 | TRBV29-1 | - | TGCAGCGTTGAGCTGAGACTACTGCAGTATTTT | CSVELRLLQYF
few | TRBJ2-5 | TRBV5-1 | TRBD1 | TGCGCCAGCAGCTTCGGTGACAGGGAAGAGACCCAGTACTTC | CASSFGDREETQYF
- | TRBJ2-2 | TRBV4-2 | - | TGTGCCAGCAGCCCAACGAACACCGGGGAGCTGTTTTTT | CASSPTNTGELFF
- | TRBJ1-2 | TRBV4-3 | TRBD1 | TGCGCCAGCAGCCAAGTGGGGGACAGGGGCCTAGCTGGCTACACCTTC | CASSQVGDRGLAGYTF
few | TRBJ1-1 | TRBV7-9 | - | TGTGCCAGCATTGGGGACGGTGGCACTGAAGCTTTCTTT | CASIGDGGTEAFF
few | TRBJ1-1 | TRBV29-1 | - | TGCAGCTTTACCTCTTCTTGGAACACTGAAGCTTTCTTT | CSFTSSWNTEAFF
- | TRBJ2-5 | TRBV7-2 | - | TGTGCCAGCAGCTTAAACTTCGACAGGCAAGAGACCCAGTACTTC | CASSLNFDRQETQYF
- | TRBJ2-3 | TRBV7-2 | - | TGTGCCAGCAGCTGGCAGGGGTTCGGAGATACGCAGTATTTT | CASSWQGFGDTQYF
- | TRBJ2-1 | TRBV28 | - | TGTGCCAGCAGTTTAGGCCCTAATCAAGATGAGCAGTTCTTC | CASSLGPNQDEQFF
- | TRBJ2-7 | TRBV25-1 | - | TGTGCCAGCAGCTCAAGGGTCTCCTACGAGCAGTACTTC | CASSSRVSYEQYF
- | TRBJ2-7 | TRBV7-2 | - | TGTGCCAGCAGCTTAGTGAAGGGATCCCACGAGCAGTACTTC | CASSLVKGSHEQYF
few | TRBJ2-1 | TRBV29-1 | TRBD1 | TGCAGCGTTGACGGACAGGGGACCGGCGAGCAGTTCTTC | CSVDGQGTGEQFF
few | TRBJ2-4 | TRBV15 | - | TGTGCCACCAGCAGAGCCGGAAAAAACATTCAGTACTTC | CATSRAGKNIQYF
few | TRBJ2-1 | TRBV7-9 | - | TGTGCCAGCAGCTTAGAACGGAACAATGAGCAGTTCTTC | CASSLERNNEQFF
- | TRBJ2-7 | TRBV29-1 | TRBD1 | TGCAGCGTTGAACCGGGACAGGGGCTGCGGGAGCAGTACTTC | CSVEPGQGLREQYF
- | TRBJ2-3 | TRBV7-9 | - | TGTGCCAGCAGCGCGGAACAGGGAGATACGCAGTATTTT | CASSAEQGDTQYF